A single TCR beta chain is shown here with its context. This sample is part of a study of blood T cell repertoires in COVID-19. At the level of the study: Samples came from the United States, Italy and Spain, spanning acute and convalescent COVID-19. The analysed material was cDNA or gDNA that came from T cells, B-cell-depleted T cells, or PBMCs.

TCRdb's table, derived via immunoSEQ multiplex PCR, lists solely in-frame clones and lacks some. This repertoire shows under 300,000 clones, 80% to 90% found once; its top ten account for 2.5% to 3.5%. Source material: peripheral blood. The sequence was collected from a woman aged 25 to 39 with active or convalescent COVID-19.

CDR3 sequence reads: CASSWGGQGYEQYF. CDR3 in DNA: TGTGCCAGCAGCTGGGGAGGACAGGGCTACGAGCAGTACTTC. V is TRBV27 and J is TRBJ2-7; 8 nucleotides align to TRBD1. Germline values: CDR1 MNHEY, CDR2 SMNVEV (reference sequence). The length of the CDR3 is 14 residues. Trimming took 6 bases from V and 3 from J; bases not matched to a gene: 7.